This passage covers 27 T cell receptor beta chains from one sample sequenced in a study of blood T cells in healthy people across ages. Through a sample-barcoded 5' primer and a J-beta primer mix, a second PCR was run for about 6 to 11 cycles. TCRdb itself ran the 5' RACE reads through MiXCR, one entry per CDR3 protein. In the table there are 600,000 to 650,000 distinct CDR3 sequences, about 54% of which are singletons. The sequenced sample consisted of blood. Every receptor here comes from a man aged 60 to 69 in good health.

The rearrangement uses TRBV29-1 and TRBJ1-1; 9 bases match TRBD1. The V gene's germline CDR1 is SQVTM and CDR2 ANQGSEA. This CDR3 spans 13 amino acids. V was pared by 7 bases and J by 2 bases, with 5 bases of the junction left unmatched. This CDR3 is CSARDRDNTEAFF. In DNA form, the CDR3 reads TGCAGCGCCCGGGACAGGGACAACACTGAAGCTTTCTTT.

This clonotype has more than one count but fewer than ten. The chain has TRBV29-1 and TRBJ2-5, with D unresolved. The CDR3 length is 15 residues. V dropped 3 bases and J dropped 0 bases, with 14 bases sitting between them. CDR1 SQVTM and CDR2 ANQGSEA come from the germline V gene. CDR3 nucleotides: TGCAGCGTTGACCCCCGCCTGGGGTACCAAGAGACCCAGTACTTC. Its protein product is CSVDPRLGYQETQYF. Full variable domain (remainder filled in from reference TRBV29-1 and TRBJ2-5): SAVISQKPSRDICQRGTSLTIQCQVDSQVTMMFWYRQQPGQSLTLIATANQGSEATYESGFVIDKFPISRPNLTFSTLTVSNMSPEDSSIYLCSVDPRLGYQETQYFGPGTRLLVL.

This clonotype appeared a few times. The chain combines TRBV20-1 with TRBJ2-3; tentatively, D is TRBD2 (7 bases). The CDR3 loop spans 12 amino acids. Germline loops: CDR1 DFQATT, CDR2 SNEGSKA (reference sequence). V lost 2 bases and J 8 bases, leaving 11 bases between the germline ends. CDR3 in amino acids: CSARRGAGTQYF. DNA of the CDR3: TGCAGTGCTAGACGGGGGGCCGGTACGCAGTATTTT.

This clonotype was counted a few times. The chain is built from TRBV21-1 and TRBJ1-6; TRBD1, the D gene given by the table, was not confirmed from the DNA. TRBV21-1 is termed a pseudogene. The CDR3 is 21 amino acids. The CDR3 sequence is CASSKDDIDRGRRGSNSPLHF. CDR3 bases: TGTGCCAGCAGCAAAGATGATATCGACAGGGGGCGCCGGGGTAGTAATTCACCCCTCCACTTT.

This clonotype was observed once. CDR3 DNA sequence: TGTGCCAGCATTCCGGGACTAGGAGGGTACGGGGAGCTGTTTTTT. Translated: CASIPGLGGYGELFF. This chain joins TRBV28 and TRBJ2-2, with 8 positions matching TRBD2. Germline loops: CDR1 MDHEN, CDR2 SYDVKM. The CDR3 spans 15 residues. V lost 7 bases, J lost 7 bases, and 11 bases stayed unmatched.

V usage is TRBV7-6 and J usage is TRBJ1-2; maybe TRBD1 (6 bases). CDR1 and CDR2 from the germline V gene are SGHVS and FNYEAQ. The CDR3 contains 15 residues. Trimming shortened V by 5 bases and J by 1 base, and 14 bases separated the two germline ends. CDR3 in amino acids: CASSPSGDGNYGYTF. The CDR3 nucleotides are TGTGCCAGCAGCCCATCAGGGGATGGTAACTATGGCTACACCTTC.

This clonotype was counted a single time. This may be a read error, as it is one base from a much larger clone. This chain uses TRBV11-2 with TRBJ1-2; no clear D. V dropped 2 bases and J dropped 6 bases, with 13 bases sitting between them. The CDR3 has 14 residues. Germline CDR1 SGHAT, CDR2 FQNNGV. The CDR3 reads CASSLFGQNHGYTF. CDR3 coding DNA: TGTGCCAGCAGCTTATTTGGGCAGAACCATGGCTACACCTTC.

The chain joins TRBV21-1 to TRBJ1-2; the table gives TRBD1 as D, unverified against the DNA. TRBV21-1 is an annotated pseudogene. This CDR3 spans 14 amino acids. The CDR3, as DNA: TGTGCCAGCAGCAAAGAGGGACAGTTCTATGGCTACACCTTC. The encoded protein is CASSKEGQFYGYTF.

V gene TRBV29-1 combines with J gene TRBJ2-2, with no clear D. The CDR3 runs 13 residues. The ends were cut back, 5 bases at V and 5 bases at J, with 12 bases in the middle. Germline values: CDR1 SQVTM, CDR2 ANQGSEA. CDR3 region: CSVQKTGTGELFF. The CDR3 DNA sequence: TGCAGCGTTCAAAAAACCGGGACCGGGGAGCTGTTTTTT.

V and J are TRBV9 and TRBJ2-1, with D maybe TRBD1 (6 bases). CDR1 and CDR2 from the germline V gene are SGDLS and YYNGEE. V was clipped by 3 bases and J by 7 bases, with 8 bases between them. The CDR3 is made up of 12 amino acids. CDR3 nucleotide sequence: TGTGCCAGCAGCGCACAGGGAAATGAGCAGTTCTTC. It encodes CASSAQGNEQFF.

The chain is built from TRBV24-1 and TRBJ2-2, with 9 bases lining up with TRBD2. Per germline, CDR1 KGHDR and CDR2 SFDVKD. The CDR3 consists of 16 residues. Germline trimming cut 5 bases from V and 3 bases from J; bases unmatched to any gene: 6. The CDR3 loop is CATSGGGGAYTGELFF. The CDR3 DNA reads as TGTGCCACCAGTGGCGGCGGGGGGGCGTACACCGGGGAGCTGTTTTTT.

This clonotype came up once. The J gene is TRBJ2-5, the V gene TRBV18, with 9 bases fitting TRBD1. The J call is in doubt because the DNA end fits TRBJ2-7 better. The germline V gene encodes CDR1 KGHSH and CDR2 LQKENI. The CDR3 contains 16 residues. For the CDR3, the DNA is TGTGCCAGCTCACCACGTTCCCGGACAGGGGCCGACGAGCAGTACTTC. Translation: CASSPRSRTGADEQYF.

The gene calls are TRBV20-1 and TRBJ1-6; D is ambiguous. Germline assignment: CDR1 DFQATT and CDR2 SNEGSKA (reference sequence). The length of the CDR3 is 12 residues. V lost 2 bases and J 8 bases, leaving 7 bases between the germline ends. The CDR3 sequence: CSARSGDSPLHF. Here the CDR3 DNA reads TGCAGTGCTAGAAGCGGGGATTCACCCCTCCACTTT.

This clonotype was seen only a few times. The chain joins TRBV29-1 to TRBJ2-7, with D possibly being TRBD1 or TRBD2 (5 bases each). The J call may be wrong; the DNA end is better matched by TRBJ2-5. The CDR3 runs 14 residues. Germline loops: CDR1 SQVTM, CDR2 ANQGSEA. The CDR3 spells CSVVGEGHGETQYF. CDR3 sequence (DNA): TGCAGCGTGGTGGGTGAGGGGCACGGGGAGACCCAGTACTTC.

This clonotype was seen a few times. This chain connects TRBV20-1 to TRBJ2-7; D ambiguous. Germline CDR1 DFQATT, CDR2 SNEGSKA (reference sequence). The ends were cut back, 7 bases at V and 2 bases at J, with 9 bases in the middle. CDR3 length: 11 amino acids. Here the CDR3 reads CSVRAAYEQYF. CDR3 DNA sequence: TGCAGTGTTAGGGCCGCCTACGAGCAGTACTTC.

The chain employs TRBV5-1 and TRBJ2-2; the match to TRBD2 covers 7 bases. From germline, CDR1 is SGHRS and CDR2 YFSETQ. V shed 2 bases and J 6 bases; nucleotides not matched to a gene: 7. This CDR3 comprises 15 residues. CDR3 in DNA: TGCGCCAGCAGCTTTAACCAGGGAGGGGCCGGGGAGCTGTTTTTT. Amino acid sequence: CASSFNQGGAGELFF.

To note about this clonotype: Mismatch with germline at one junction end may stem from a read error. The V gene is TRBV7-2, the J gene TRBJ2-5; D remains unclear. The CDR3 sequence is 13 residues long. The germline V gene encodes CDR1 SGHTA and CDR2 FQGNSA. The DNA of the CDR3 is TGCGCCAGCAGCTTGAGAGTCCAAGAGACCCAGTACTTC. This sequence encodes CASSLRVQETQYF.

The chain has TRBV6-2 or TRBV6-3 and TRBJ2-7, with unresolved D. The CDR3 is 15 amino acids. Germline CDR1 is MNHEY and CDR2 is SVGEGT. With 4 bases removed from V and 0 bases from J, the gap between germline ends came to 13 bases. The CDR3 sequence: CASSSHVLSSYEQYF. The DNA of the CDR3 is TGTGCCAGCAGTTCCCACGTCTTAAGCTCCTACGAGCAGTACTTC.

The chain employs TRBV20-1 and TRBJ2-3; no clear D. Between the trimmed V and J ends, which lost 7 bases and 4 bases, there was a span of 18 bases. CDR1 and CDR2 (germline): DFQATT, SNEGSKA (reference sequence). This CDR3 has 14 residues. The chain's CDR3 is CSVGSRPPADTQYF. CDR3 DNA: TGCAGTGTAGGGTCTAGGCCCCCGGCAGATACGCAGTATTTT.

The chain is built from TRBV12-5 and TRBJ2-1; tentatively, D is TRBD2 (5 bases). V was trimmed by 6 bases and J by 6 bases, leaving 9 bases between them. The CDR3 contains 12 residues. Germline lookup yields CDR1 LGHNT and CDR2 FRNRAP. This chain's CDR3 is CASGPGLNEQFF. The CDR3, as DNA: TGTGCTAGTGGCCCTGGACTCAATGAGCAGTTCTTC. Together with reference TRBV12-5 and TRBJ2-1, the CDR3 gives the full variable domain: DARVTQTPRHKVTEMGQEVTMRCQPILGHNTVFWYRQTMMQGLELLAYFRNRAPLDDSGMPKDRFSAEMPDATLATLKIQPSEPRDSAVYFCASGPGLNEQFFGPGTRLTVL.

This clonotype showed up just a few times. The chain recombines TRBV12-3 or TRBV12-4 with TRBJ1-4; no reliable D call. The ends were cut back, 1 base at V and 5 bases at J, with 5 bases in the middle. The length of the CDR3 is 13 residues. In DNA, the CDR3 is TGTGCCAGCAGTTTAGTAGAGAATGAAAAACTGTTTTTT. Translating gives CASSLVENEKLFF.

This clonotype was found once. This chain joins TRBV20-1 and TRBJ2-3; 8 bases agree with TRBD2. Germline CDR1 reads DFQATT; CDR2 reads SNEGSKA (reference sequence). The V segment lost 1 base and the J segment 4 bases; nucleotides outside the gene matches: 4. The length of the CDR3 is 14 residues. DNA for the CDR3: TGCAGTGCTAGAGTTCCGGGGGGGCCAGATACGCAGTATTTT. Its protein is CSARVPGGPDTQYF.

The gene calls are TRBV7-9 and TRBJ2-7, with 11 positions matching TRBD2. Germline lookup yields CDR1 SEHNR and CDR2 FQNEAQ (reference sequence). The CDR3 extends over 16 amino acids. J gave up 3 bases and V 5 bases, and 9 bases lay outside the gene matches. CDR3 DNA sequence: TGTGCCAGCAGCCGCGGTGGTGGGACTAGCGGCTACGAGCAGTACTTC. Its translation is CASSRGGGTSGYEQYF. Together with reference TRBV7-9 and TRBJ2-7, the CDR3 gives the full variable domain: DTGVSQNPRHKITKRGQNVTFRCDPISEHNRLYWYRQTLGQGPEFLTYFQNEAQLEKSRLLSDRFSAERPKGSFSTLEIQRTEQGDSAMYLCASSRGGGTSGYEQYFGPGTRLTVT.

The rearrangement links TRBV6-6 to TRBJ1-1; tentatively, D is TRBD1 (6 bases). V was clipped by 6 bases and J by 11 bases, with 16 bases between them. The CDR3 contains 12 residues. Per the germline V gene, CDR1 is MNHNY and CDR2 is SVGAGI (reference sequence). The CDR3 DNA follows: TGTGCCAGCAGCCCCAGACAGGATGGCGCTTTCTTT. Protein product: CASSPRQDGAFF.

The CDR3 bases are TGTGCCAGCAGGCCCGGTGGGCCCGTCTACACCTTC. Its protein product is CASRPGGPVYTF. The chain carries TRBV6-6 and TRBJ1-2; the D is unclear. CDR1 is MNHNY and CDR2 is SVGAGI in the germline V gene (reference sequence). The CDR3 extends over 12 amino acids. The germline V and J ends were trimmed by 6 bases and 10 bases, with 15 bases remaining between them.

The CDR3 DNA reads as TGCGCCAGCAGCCAAGTTCAGCGGGGAATATACGAGCAGTACTTC. Translating gives CASSQVQRGIYEQYF. The chain has TRBV4-1 and TRBJ2-7; 7 bases agree with TRBD2. Trimming at V came to 1 base and at J to 4 bases, leaving 7 bases not matched to a gene. CDR3 length equals 15 residues. Germline V gene lookup returns CDR1 MGHRA and CDR2 YSYEKL.

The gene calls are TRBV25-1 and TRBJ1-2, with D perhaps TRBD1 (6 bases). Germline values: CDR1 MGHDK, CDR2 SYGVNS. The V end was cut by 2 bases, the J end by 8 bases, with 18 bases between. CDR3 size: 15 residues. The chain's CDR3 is CASSEIGAGEGGYTF. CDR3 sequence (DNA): TGTGCCAGCAGTGAAATAGGGGCAGGGGAGGGAGGCTACACCTTC.